This is a list of T cell receptor beta chains from one sample in a study of regulatory T cells in long-lasting Graves disease. TCRdb reprocessed the multiplex PCR reads with MiXCR, giving one entry per CDR3 protein. The table lists some 460,000 distinct CDR3 sequences, about 16% of them singletons. These same data were also listed under a study on T cells in Graves' hyperthyroidism and ophthalmopathy.

This specimen was peripheral blood mononuclear cells (PBMCs), taken at new diagnosis, from a patient treated with antithyroid drugs. These receptors all come from a man aged 35 to 55 with Graves disease. The CDR3 runs from the conserved cysteine through the conserved F or W. The D gene is left open where the match is weak. The size of a clone is reported for some rows only, either as once, few or many, or as a class for expanded clones.

many	TRBJ2-5	TRBV2	.	CASSELTDQETQYF	TGTGCCAGCAGTGAATTGACAGACCAAGAGACCCAGTACTTC
many	TRBJ2-7	TRBV6-5	TRBD1	CASSYSDREVNEQYF	TGTGCCAGCAGTTACTCGGACAGGGAGGTGAACGAGCAGTACTTC
many	TRBJ2-1	TRBV10-3	TRBD2	CAISGQGLAGVGEQFF	TGTGCCATCAGTGGGCAGGGACTAGCGGGAGTAGGCGAGCAGTTCTTC
few	TRBJ2-7	TRBV5-1	TRBD1	CASSLLYRDRNLRIEQYF	TGCGCCAGCAGCTTGCTATACCGGGACAGAAATCTACGAATCGAGCAGTACTTC
many	TRBJ2-7	TRBV6-2/TRBV6-3	.	CASSYYGTGSYEQYF	TGTGCCAGCAGTTACTACGGGACGGGCTCCTACGAGCAGTACTTC
.	TRBJ1-2	TRBV24-1	TRBD1	CATSDAGTGHGYTF	TGTGCCACCAGTGACGCCGGGACAGGGCATGGCTACACCTTC
few	TRBJ2-5	TRBV4-1	.	CASSQGPPGELEETQYF	TGCGCCAGCAGCCAAGGCCCTCCGGGAGAATTGGAAGAGACCCAGTACTTC
.	TRBJ2-1	TRBV11-2	TRBD2	CASSSRLADDNEQFF	TGTGCCAGCAGCTCCCGACTAGCGGACGACAATGAGCAGTTCTTC
many	TRBJ2-2	TRBV12-3/TRBV12-4	TRBD1	CASSPHPLGQGTTGELFF	TGTGCCAGCAGCCCACACCCCCTGGGACAGGGCACCACCGGGGAGCTGTTTTTT
.	TRBJ2-2	TRBV25-1	TRBD1	CASSPQQGYTGELFF	TGTGCCAGCAGCCCTCAACAGGGGTACACCGGGGAGCTGTTTTTT
.	TRBJ1-6	TRBV27	.	CASTWTGGSPLHF	TGTGCCAGCACTTGGACGGGGGGTTCACCCCTCCACTTT
many	TRBJ2-3	TRBV4-1	.	CASSQDRATDTQYF	TGCGCCAGCAGCCAAGATCGGGCCACAGATACGCAGTATTTT
many	TRBJ2-7	TRBV3-1	.	CASSQLGAYEQYF	TGTGCCAGCAGCCAACTGGGGGCCTACGAGCAGTACTTC
many	TRBJ2-1	TRBV12-3/TRBV12-4	TRBD2	CASRTLAGVGNEQFF	TGTGCCAGCAGGACTCTAGCGGGAGTAGGGAATGAGCAGTTCTTC
.	TRBJ1-5	TRBV6-1	TRBD1	CASSGQGSISNQPQHF	TGTGCCAGCAGTGGACAGGGAAGTATAAGCAATCAGCCCCAGCATTTT
many	TRBJ1-1	TRBV15	.	CATSRAGTEAFF	TGTGCCACCAGCAGGGCCGGCACTGAAGCTTTCTTT
few	TRBJ2-7	TRBV11-2	TRBD2	CASSSFSSGRAGEQCF	TGTGCCAGCAGCTCATTTTCGAGCGGGAGGGCCGGCGAGCAGTGCTTC
.	TRBJ2-1	TRBV24-1	TRBD2	CATSDLLLAGNEQFF	TGTGCCACCAGTGATTTGTTGCTAGCGGGAAATGAGCAGTTCTTC
many	TRBJ1-2	TRBV3-1	.	CASSQETIRGYGYTF	TGTGCCAGCAGCCAAGAAACTATTCGCGGCTATGGCTACACCTTC
many	TRBJ2-1	TRBV5-1	TRBD2	CASSLATSGLYNEQFF	TGCGCCAGCAGCTTGGCTACTAGCGGCCTCTACAATGAGCAGTTCTTC
many	TRBJ2-1	TRBV2	TRBD1	CASRDRGRNEQFF	TGTGCCAGCCGGGACAGGGGGAGGAATGAGCAGTTCTTC
many	TRBJ2-1	TRBV3-1	.	CASSQNPTDNEQFF	TGTGCCAGCAGCCAGAACCCTACCGACAATGAGCAGTTCTTC
few	TRBJ1-4	TRBV12-3/TRBV12-4	.	CASRPLGEKLFF	TGTGCCAGCAGGCCGCTAGGTGAAAAACTGTTTTTT
many	TRBJ2-2	TRBV2	.	CASSGGSRYTGELFF	TGTGCCAGCAGTGGGGGTAGCAGATACACCGGGGAGCTGTTTTTT
few	TRBJ2-7	TRBV6-1	TRBD1	CASSEGQGVWSYEQYF	TGTGCCAGCAGTGAAGGACAGGGTGTCTGGTCCTACGAGCAGTACTTC
many	TRBJ2-1	TRBV7-3	TRBD2	CASSLASGRGEQFF	TGTGCCAGCAGCTTGGCTAGCGGGAGAGGTGAGCAGTTCTTC
many	TRBJ1-5	TRBV2	TRBD1	CASSWDRGNQPQHF	TGTGCCAGCAGCTGGGACAGGGGTAATCAGCCCCAGCATTTT
many	TRBJ2-5	TRBV7-2	.	CASSSFGETQYF	TGTGCCAGCAGCTCCTTTGGGGAGACCCAGTACTTC
few	TRBJ2-1	TRBV7-9	.	CASLPEQAYSYNEQFF	TGTGCCAGCCTACCCGAACAGGCCTACTCCTACAATGAGCAGTTCTTC
.	TRBJ2-7	TRBV2	.	CASSYSRGSEQYF	TGTGCCAGCAGCTATTCTCGGGGTAGCGAGCAGTACTTC
many	TRBJ2-6	TRBV28	.	CASIRGAGANVLTF	TGTGCCAGCATTAGAGGGGCTGGGGCCAACGTCCTGACTTTC
few	TRBJ2-5	TRBV24-1	TRBD1	CATSGGPEGDRDAGYRYTQETQYF	TGTGCCACCAGTGGGGGCCCCGAAGGGGACAGGGATGCGGGTTATCGGTACACCCAAGAGACCCAGTACTTC
many	TRBJ2-5	TRBV7-2	.	CASSLVVGSSETQYF	TGTGCCAGCAGCTTAGTGGTCGGGAGTTCAGAGACCCAGTACTTC
few	TRBJ2-3	TRBV4-2	.	CASTEGRLTDTQYF	TGTGCCAGCACGGAAGGACGCCTGACAGATACGCAGTATTTT
few	TRBJ1-2	TRBV15	.	CATSRDRRVGGYTF	TGTGCCACCAGCAGAGATCGTAGGGTAGGAGGCTACACCTTC
.	TRBJ2-3	TRBV29-1	TRBD2	CSARGTSGRALFFTDTQYF	TGCAGCGCCCGAGGGACTAGCGGGAGGGCCTTGTTCTTCACAGATACGCAGTATTTT
many	TRBJ2-3	TRBV6-1	.	CASSNRITTDTQYF	TGTGCCAGCAGTAACAGAATTACCACAGATACGCAGTATTTT
many	TRBJ2-1	TRBV30	.	CAWSGGGLNNEQFF	TGTGCCTGGAGTGGAGGAGGGCTGAACAATGAGCAGTTCTTC
many	TRBJ1-2	TRBV28	TRBD1	CASSRPGTGRNGYTF	TGTGCCAGCAGCCGACCCGGGACAGGGAGGAATGGCTACACCTTC
many	TRBJ2-2	TRBV20-1	.	CSARRTANTGELFF	TGCAGTGCTAGGAGGACAGCAAACACCGGGGAGCTGTTTTTT
many	TRBJ1-1	TRBV19	.	CASSTRRGSHIAEAFF	TGTGCCAGTAGTACCCGGAGGGGCTCTCATATCGCTGAAGCTTTCTTT